This T cell receptor beta chain comes out of a study of T cells after yellow fever vaccination. Study-level results: Although the secondary response was weaker, it peaked faster, at day 5 versus 15. Overlap between CD4 and CD8 compartments was detected for a small share of clonotypes.

This clonotype was seen a few times. No antigen is known for it. The ends were cut back, 1 base at V and 0 bases at J, with 18 bases in the middle. The CDR3 is 19 residues long. Germline V gives CDR1 LGHNA, CDR2 YSLEER. By 5'RACE template switching, TCR cDNA was produced, with a universal primer site and UMIs added in the process. TCRdb fed the 5' RACE reads into MiXCR, producing one record per CDR3 protein. The sample carries 250,000 to 300,000 distinct CDR3 sequences, approximately 8% recorded once. The source is a man between 18 and 35 years old who received the YFV17D yellow fever vaccine. The chain joins TRBV4-3 to TRBJ1-4, with D possibly being TRBD1 (6 bases). The source material was CD4+ T cells sorted from PBMCs, sampled 5 days after the yellow fever booster vaccination. The CDR3 is CASSQARDMPLSTNEKLFF. In DNA, the CDR3 is TGCGCCAGCAGCCAAGCCCGGGACATGCCCTTATCAACTAATGAAAAACTGTTTTTT.